This T cell receptor (beta chain) appears in the sequencing data of a study of blood T cell repertoires in COVID-19. Study in general: Specimens from acute and convalescent COVID-19 originated in the United States, Italy and Spain.

Assay: immunoSEQ multiplex PCR; the TCRdb copy retains only in-frame clones and omits some. The sample has approximately 340,000 clones; around four fifths are singletons. V lost 4 bases to trimming and J lost 8 bases; unmatched junction nucleotides: 8. Per the germline V gene, CDR1 is SGDLS and CDR2 is YYNGEE. CDR3 length: 14 residues. The specimen sequenced was peripheral blood. The chain links TRBV9 to TRBJ1-1; 10 nucleotides agree with TRBD1. This TCR was sampled from a man aged 25-40 years with active or convalescent COVID-19. The chain's CDR3 is CASSPGGQGIEAFF. For the CDR3, the DNA is TGTGCCAGCAGCCCAGGGGGACAGGGGATAGAAGCTTTCTTT.